This TCR beta chain was observed in a study of blood T cell repertoires in COVID-19 (dated by TCRdb to about 2020). Broadly, across the study: Collaborator samples came from the United States, Italy and Spain and covered acute and convalescent phases of COVID-19. The material from the prospective study consisted of cDNA or gDNA derived from T cells, B-cell-depleted T cells, or PBMCs. Deeply sampled blood TCRbeta repertoires from subjects exposed to, actively infected with, or recovered from COVID-19 were included in the dataset. The repertoires were released in a freely available public database meant as a resource for research on the immune response to SARS-CoV-2. Samples came from the ongoing ImmuneRACE study (first 160 participants) plus 1,254 subjects from 6 global collaborators. Nearly every sample came with metadata listing a de-identified subject ID, COVID-19 status, age in years and sex. HLA class I and class II types, where available, came from metadata supplied by the sample provider rather than from assay-based typing.

TCRbeta CDR3 regions were amplified from genomic DNA by means of the immunoSEQ Assay, a bias-controlled multiplex PCR. Per the original workflow: The number of nucleated cells in each sample was estimated from the amplification of reference gene primers within the assay. To quantify the absolute abundance of each unique TCRbeta CDR3 rearrangement, sequence reads were collapsed and filtered. Productive Simpson clonality was computed per sample as the square root of Simpson's diversity index over productive rearrangements. TCRdb took this table from immuneACCESS and kept in-frame rearrangements with V and J called. Such tables lack part of the clones; where checked against another copy, unresolved V genes explain under half of the gap, and the rest is unexplained. V, J and clone size are taken as reported in that table, and D and trimming were inferred from the DNA itself. Here the sample has about 240,000 clones; around 86% occur a single time. The ten largest clones capture 9.5% to 15% of the sample.

Overall study results and their limits: How much clinical and demographic metadata was included differed by source and by participant, and the metadata was provided uncurated.

In regard to this clone: No antigen is known for it. Base qualities are not recorded, but no much larger clone differs from it by a single base.

The germline V gene sets CDR1 to SGHAT and CDR2 to FQNNGV. Trimming removed 5 bases from V and 2 bases from J; the gene matches leave 5 bases unexplained. The CDR3 runs 16 residues from the cysteine to the phenylalanine. Of all the DNA, just the CDR3 is kept, 48 bases in frame from base 1. Whole blood was collected in K2EDTA tubes by collaborating institutions according to the institutions' own protocols. For TCRbeta analysis, collaborator samples were shipped as frozen whole blood, as isolated PBMCs, or as DNA extracted from either sample type. This receptor was taken from a woman in her sixties with active or convalescent COVID-19. This chain joins TRBV11-2 to TRBJ2-2, with 10 bases aligning to TRBD2. Sequenced sample: peripheral blood. This receptor has the CDR3 CASSAASGGNTGELFF. The nucleotide sequence is TGTGCCAGCAGCGCCGCTAGCGGGGGTAACACCGGGGAGCTGTTTTTT.